Listed below are T cell receptor beta chains from one sample, sequenced in a study of response to subunit inactivated influenza vaccine. TCRdb re-derived calls from the RT-PCR reads in MiXCR, one entry per CDR3 protein. The sample gives around 480,000 distinct CDR3 sequences, over 9.5% of which show up once; approximately 12% is in the top ten. The sample consisted of PBMCs from blood, taken 40 to 50 days after vaccination. Receptor source: a man between 45 and 60 years old who received an inactivated influenza vaccine. CDR3s include the opening cysteine and the closing phenylalanine or tryptophan. The D gene is left open where the match is weak. Size values are once, few and many counts, or a class for expanded clones, and some rows have none.

clone_size	v_call	j_call	d_call	cdr3_aa	cdr3_nt
few	TRBV6-2/TRBV6-3	TRBJ2-3	TRBD2	CAGSTSGSDTQYF	TGTGCCGGATCGACTAGCGGATCGGATACGCAGTATTTT
NA	TRBV7-2	TRBJ2-2	NA	CASSLSSHSSGELFF	TGTGCCAGCAGCTTATCCTCCCATTCCTCCGGGGAGCTGTTTTTT
NA	TRBV6-1	TRBJ2-7	NA	CASSEAGQQGQYEQYF	TGTGCCAGCAGTGAAGCGGGGCAACAGGGCCAGTACGAGCAGTACTTC
many	TRBV6-1	TRBJ2-5	TRBD2	CASSPTAGLADQETQYF	TGTGCCAGCAGTCCAACCGCAGGGCTAGCGGATCAAGAGACCCAGTACTTC
few	TRBV5-1	TRBJ2-7	TRBD2	CASSLALASGSASYEQYF	TGCGCCAGCAGCTTGGCGCTGGCTAGCGGGAGCGCATCCTACGAGCAGTACTTC
NA	TRBV5-5	TRBJ2-1	TRBD2	CASSWGLASYNERFF	TGTGCCAGCAGTTGGGGACTAGCCTCCTACAATGAGCGGTTCTTC
many	TRBV9	TRBJ2-5	NA	CASSVWAGAQLGETQYF	TGTGCCAGCAGCGTCTGGGCGGGGGCCCAGTTGGGGGAGACCCAGTACTTC
NA	TRBV29-1	TRBJ2-3	NA	CSVDPGSGTDTQYF	TGCAGCGTTGATCCCGGCAGTGGCACAGATACGCAGTATTTT
many	TRBV12-3/TRBV12-4	TRBJ2-3	NA	CASNRVSDTQYF	TGTGCCAGCAACAGAGTGTCGGATACGCAGTATTTT
many	TRBV5-6	TRBJ2-1	NA	CASSPVNEEYNEQFF	TGTGCCAGCAGCCCTGTGAACGAAGAATACAATGAGCAGTTCTTC
few	TRBV12-3/TRBV12-4	TRBJ2-7	TRBD2	CASRPLAGSYEQYF	TGTGCCAGCCGGCCCTTAGCGGGGAGCTACGAGCAGTACTTC
few	TRBV7-6	TRBJ2-3	TRBD2	CASSLEASGEFTDTQYF	TGTGCCAGCAGCTTAGAGGCTAGCGGGGAGTTCACAGATACGCAGTATTTT
few	TRBV7-9	TRBJ2-1	TRBD2	CASISGTTYNEQFF	TGTGCCAGCATCTCCGGGACTACATACAATGAGCAGTTCTTC
many	TRBV6-6	TRBJ2-1	TRBD2	CASSTSGGFEQFF	TGTGCCAGCAGTACTAGCGGGGGGTTTGAGCAGTTCTTC
few	TRBV11-1	TRBJ2-1	NA	CASSLTGLRRASSYNEQFF	TGTGCCAGCAGCTTAACCGGCCTACGCCGCGCGAGCTCCTACAATGAGCAGTTCTTC
many	TRBV12-3/TRBV12-4	TRBJ2-5	NA	CASSLGGPQETQYF	TGTGCCAGCAGTTTAGGGGGCCCCCAAGAGACCCAGTACTTC
NA	TRBV12-3/TRBV12-4	TRBJ2-7	NA	CASSPGSRYEQYF	TGTGCCAGCAGTCCAGGGAGTAGGTACGAGCAGTACTTC
NA	TRBV9	TRBJ2-1	TRBD2	CASSVGLAASSYNEQFF	TGTGCCAGCAGCGTAGGGCTAGCGGCAAGCTCCTACAATGAGCAGTTCTTC
NA	TRBV11-2	TRBJ2-1	TRBD2	CASSLVWSSGTSGSQQFF	TGTGCCAGCAGCTTAGTTTGGTCCTCTGGGACTAGCGGGTCTCAGCAGTTCTTC
few	TRBV29-1	TRBJ1-1	TRBD1	CSVEIGTANTEAFF	TGCAGCGTTGAAATCGGGACAGCGAACACTGAAGCTTTCTTT
few	TRBV5-5	TRBJ2-7	NA	CASSLGGTIEQYF	TGTGCCAGCAGCTTGGGGGGGACCATCGAGCAGTACTTC
NA	TRBV28	TRBJ2-4	NA	CASRDVFQGIQYF	TGTGCCAGCAGGGACGTATTCCAGGGCATTCAGTACTTC
many	TRBV28	TRBJ2-1	TRBD2	CASSLPRASGGAGYNEQFF	TGTGCCAGCAGTTTACCCCGAGCTAGCGGGGGGGCAGGGTACAATGAGCAGTTCTTC
NA	TRBV20-1	TRBJ2-7	TRBD1	CSWTGIYEQYF	TGCAGTTGGACAGGGATATACGAGCAGTACTTC
few	TRBV6-1	TRBJ2-1	NA	CASSAQPSDSSYNEQFF	TGTGCCAGCAGTGCCCAGCCTAGCGACAGCTCCTACAATGAGCAGTTCTTC
few	TRBV20-1	TRBJ2-7	NA	CSAPSRALEQYF	TGCAGTGCTCCGAGTCGGGCTCTCGAGCAGTACTTC
NA	TRBV20-1	TRBJ2-1	TRBD2	CCARDLAGGPQYNEQFF	TGCTGTGCTAGAGATCTAGCGGGAGGGCCTCAGTACAATGAGCAGTTCTTC
NA	TRBV4-3	TRBJ2-7	TRBD2	CASSHVLGTSVNEQYF	TGCGCCAGCAGCCATGTACTGGGGACTAGCGTCAACGAGCAGTACTTC
many	TRBV10-3	TRBJ2-5	TRBD2	CAIGRSGRGLETQYF	TGTGCCATCGGGCGAAGCGGGAGGGGGCTGGAGACCCAGTACTTC
many	TRBV12-3/TRBV12-4	TRBJ2-5	NA	CASSFERAWETQYF	TGTGCCAGCAGTTTTGAGAGGGCGTGGGAGACCCAGTACTTC
NA	TRBV7-2	TRBJ2-5	TRBD2	CASSPTSGEETQYF	TGTGCCAGCAGCCCGACTAGCGGGGAAGAGACCCAGTACTTC
many	TRBV12-3/TRBV12-4	TRBJ1-1	NA	CASSFHPNTEAFF	TGTGCCAGCAGTTTCCACCCGAACACTGAAGCTTTCTTT
few	TRBV6-5	TRBJ2-4	NA	CASSYSRGLVQYF	TGTGCCAGCAGTTACTCGAGAGGCCTGGTTCAGTACTTC
few	TRBV14	TRBJ1-1	NA	CASSRLDRFNTEAFF	TGTGCCAGCAGCCGGCTAGACAGGTTCAACACTGAAGCTTTCTTT
many	TRBV7-9	TRBJ2-7	NA	CASSSGRASYEQYF	TGTGCCAGCAGCTCGGGGAGAGCCTCCTACGAGCAGTACTTC
NA	TRBV6-1	TRBJ2-1	TRBD2	CASSPSPASGGGAHNEQFF	TGTGCCAGCAGTCCATCTCCGGCAAGTGGCGGGGGGGCCCACAATGAGCAGTTCTTC
NA	TRBV5-1	TRBJ2-1	NA	CASSLAAGLINEQFF	TGCGCCAGCAGCTTGGCCGCGGGGTTAATCAATGAGCAGTTCTTC
NA	TRBV5-4	TRBJ2-3	TRBD2	CASSLGPSGRAWGTDTQYF	TGTGCCAGCAGCTTGGGCCCTAGCGGGAGGGCCTGGGGGACAGATACGCAGTATTTT
many	TRBV4-2	TRBJ1-4	NA	CASSQRQDEKLFF	TGTGCCAGCAGCCAGAGGCAGGATGAAAAACTGTTTTTT
many	TRBV15	TRBJ2-1	NA	CATSRANGGPHNEQFF	TGTGCCACCAGCAGAGCGAACGGGGGGCCTCACAATGAGCAGTTCTTC
few	TRBV15	TRBJ2-1	TRBD2	CATSRGAGVRSNEQFF	TGTGCCACCAGCAGAGGTGCGGGGGTCCGAAGTAATGAGCAGTTCTTC
many	TRBV7-6	TRBJ1-5	NA	CASSLDDNQPQHF	TGTGCCAGCAGCTTAGACGACAATCAGCCCCAGCATTTT
few	TRBV27	TRBJ1-6	NA	CASSLRPGYNSPLHF	TGTGCCAGCAGTTTACGTCCGGGATATAATTCACCCCTCCACTTT
NA	TRBV24-1	TRBJ2-5	TRBD2	CATSDPRGVAETQYF	TGTGCCACCAGTGATCCTCGGGGGGTGGCAGAGACCCAGTACTTC
NA	TRBV28	TRBJ2-7	TRBD2	CASSTRGRGGYEQYF	TGTGCCAGCAGTACCCGAGGGCGGGGGGGCTACGAGCAGTACTTC
NA	TRBV4-2	TRBJ1-1	NA	CASSQTQELITEAFF	TGTGCCAGCAGCCAAACACAGGAGCTGATAACTGAAGCTTTCTTT
few	TRBV5-1	TRBJ2-7	TRBD1	CASRRDRVYEQYF	TGCGCCAGCCGCAGGGACAGGGTCTACGAGCAGTACTTC
NA	TRBV7-8	TRBJ2-1	NA	CASSPGLAGYEQFF	TGTGCCAGCAGCCCCGGGTTAGCCGGCTATGAGCAGTTCTTC
NA	TRBV27	TRBJ2-2	TRBD2	CASSLWTSGGTGELFF	TGTGCCAGCAGTTTATGGACTAGCGGGGGCACCGGGGAGCTGTTTTTT
NA	TRBV20-1	TRBJ2-7	TRBD2	CSARLLARYEQYF	TGCAGTGCTAGGTTACTAGCGCGTTACGAGCAGTACTTC
NA	TRBV28	TRBJ2-7	TRBD1	CASSFWELGTGKDYEQYF	TGTGCCAGCAGTTTTTGGGAACTCGGGACAGGAAAAGACTACGAGCAGTACTTC
NA	TRBV7-8	TRBJ2-5	TRBD1	CASSLLTGQEETQYF	TGTGCCAGCAGCTTACTGACAGGGCAGGAAGAGACCCAGTACTTC
NA	TRBV10-3	TRBJ2-1	TRBD1	CAISGTGGTRELYDEQFF	TGTGCCATCTCCGGGACAGGGGGCACTCGTGAACTGTACGATGAGCAGTTCTTC
few	TRBV7-2	TRBJ2-7	TRBD2	CASSLVIAGGPQYEQYF	TGTGCCAGCAGCTTAGTGATAGCGGGAGGGCCGCAGTACGAGCAGTACTTC
many	TRBV10-3	TRBJ2-7	TRBD2	CAISDVRSGGRYEQYF	TGTGCCATCAGTGATGTGAGGAGCGGGGGCCGCTACGAGCAGTACTTC